This is a list of T cell receptor beta chains from one sample in a study of cytomegalovirus exposure and HLA in healthy donors. TCRdb's copy holds only in-frame clones and misses some; the assay was immunoSEQ multiplex PCR. The table has 60,000 to 75,000 clones, around 89% seen once. The sequencing sample was made of PBMCs. The origin of the receptors is a woman in her twenties or thirties in good health and CMV-seropositive. Both conserved end residues are part of each CDR3. Fields, in order: V gene, J gene, clone size, D gene, CDR3 DNA, CDR3 protein. The D gene is left open where the match is weak. Where a row states a size, it is once, few, many or the class of an expanded clone; other rows omit it.

>TRBV5-1|TRBJ1-1|.|.
TGCGCCAGCAGCTCATCACACAGGGCGGGCACTGAAGCTTTCTTT
CASSSSHRAGTEAFF
>TRBV6-1|TRBJ1-6|.|TRBD1
TGTGCCAGCATAAACAGGGGGAATTCACCCCTCCACTTT
CASINRGNSPLHF
>TRBV14|TRBJ1-1|.|TRBD1
TGTGCCAGCAGCCTTACAGGGGCCACTGAAGCTTTCTTT
CASSLTGATEAFF
>TRBV11-2|TRBJ2-4|.|TRBD1
TGTGCCAGCAGCGGGACCGGGACAGGGATACTTCTAGCCAAAAACATTCAGTACTTC
CASSGTGTGILLAKNIQYF
>TRBV5-6|TRBJ2-3|.|TRBD2
TGTGCCAGCAGCCTCGGGACTAGCGGGAGATTATCAGATACGCAGTATTTT
CASSLGTSGRLSDTQYF
>TRBV7-6|TRBJ2-1|.|TRBD2
TGTGCCAGCAGCTTATCTAGCGGGAGGGCCCGAGTCTCCTACAATGAGCAGTTCTTC
CASSLSSGRARVSYNEQFF
>TRBV25-1|TRBJ2-1|.|TRBD2
TGTGCCAGCAGTGCCCCTAGCGGTTTCTTCTACAATGAGCAGTTCTTC
CASSAPSGFFYNEQFF
>TRBV28|TRBJ2-7|.|TRBD1
TGTGCCAGCAGTTTCCCCGGGACAGGGGACTACGAGCAGTACTTC
CASSFPGTGDYEQYF
>TRBV4-2|TRBJ1-2|.|TRBD1
TGTGCCAGCAGCCAAGGTACAGGGGAGATTTATGGCTACACCTTC
CASSQGTGEIYGYTF
>TRBV5-4|TRBJ1-2|.|TRBD1
TGTGCCAGCAGCTTGGCCGGGACAGGGTCCCATGGCTACACCTTC
CASSLAGTGSHGYTF
>TRBV25-1|TRBJ1-2|.|TRBD1
TGTGCCACCTCGACAGGGGGCTCTGGTTCGAGTGGCTACACCTTC
CATSTGGSGSSGYTF
>TRBV15|TRBJ2-1|.|TRBD2
TGTGCCACCAGCAGTCCCTTCGGACTAGCGGGGGTCAGGAATGAGCAGTTCTTC
CATSSPFGLAGVRNEQFF
>TRBV9|TRBJ2-3|.|.
TGTGCCAGCAGCGTAGGGCTAGCACCTCGTCGCACAGATACGCAGTATTTT
CASSVGLAPRRTDTQYF
>TRBV7-9|TRBJ2-7|.|.
TGTGCCAGCAGCATGAGCGCCCGCTCCTACGAGCAGTACTTC
CASSMSARSYEQYF
>TRBV14|TRBJ2-7|.|TRBD1
TGTGCCAGCAGCCACGCGGACAGGACCATCTACGAGCAGTACTTC
CASSHADRTIYEQYF
>TRBV5-4|TRBJ2-1|once|TRBD2
TGTGCCAGCAGCTTTAAACGGGAGCGGGACTACAATGAGCAGTTCTTC
CASSFKRERDYNEQFF
>TRBV9|TRBJ1-3|.|.
TGTGCCAGCAGCCCGGGCGGAGGGGGAAACACCATATATTTT
CASSPGGGGNTIYF
>TRBV5-1|TRBJ2-2|.|.
TGCGCCAGCAGCTTGCTAGCCTTCACCGGGGAGCTGTTTTTT
CASSLLAFTGELFF
>TRBV11-2|TRBJ2-2|.|.
TGTGCCACCCGACTTCTCCTAACCGGGGAGCTGTTTTTT
CATRLLLTGELFF
>TRBV27|TRBJ2-5|.|TRBD2
TGTGCCAGCAGTTTAGTAGCGGGAAGTTTGGAGACCCAGTACTTC
CASSLVAGSLETQYF